Listed below are T cell receptor beta chains from one sample, sequenced in a study of blood T cell repertoires in COVID-19. The table came from immunoSEQ multiplex PCR; TCRdb's copy has only in-frame clones and leaves some out. This sample yields approximately 290,000 clones, of which around 89% are seen a single time; around 0.8% belongs to the top ten. The specimen was peripheral blood. The receptor source for this set is a man aged 30 to 45 with acute or convalescent COVID-19. CDR3s include the opening cysteine and the closing phenylalanine or tryptophan. D genes are given only for firm matches. Clone size, where shown, is once, few, many, or a class for clones that have expanded.

clone size	D gene	V gene	J gene	CDR3 protein	CDR3 DNA
.	TRBD1	TRBV5-1	TRBJ1-2	CASSPGQGRFHYGYTF	TGCGCCAGCAGCCCGGGACAGGGAAGGTTCCACTATGGCTACACCTTC
.	TRBD2	TRBV7-3	TRBJ2-5	CASNLTSGDQETQYF	TGTGCCAGCAACCTGACTAGCGGGGACCAAGAGACCCAGTACTTC
.	TRBD1	TRBV18	TRBJ1-1	CASSPGTGVMNTEAFF	TGTGCCAGCTCACCAGGGACAGGGGTAATGAACACTGAAGCTTTCTTT
.	TRBD2	TRBV28	TRBJ2-7	CASSSSGSLANSYEQYF	TGTGCCAGCAGTTCGAGCGGGAGCCTAGCTAACTCCTACGAGCAGTACTTC
once	TRBD1	TRBV2	TRBJ1-1	CASRAGGAGDTEAFF	TGTGCCAGCAGGGCAGGGGGCGCCGGGGACACTGAAGCTTTCTTT
.	TRBD2	TRBV5-4	TRBJ2-1	CASSLFRLADNEQFF	TGTGCCAGCAGCTTGTTCCGACTAGCGGACAATGAGCAGTTCTTC
.	.	TRBV12-3/TRBV12-4	TRBJ1-4	CASRTSGYEKLFF	TGTGCCAGCAGAACGAGCGGGTATGAAAAACTGTTTTTT
.	TRBD1	TRBV11-2	TRBJ1-1	CASSQFRPLTGVDGEAFF	TGTGCCAGCAGCCAATTCCGCCCTTTGACAGGGGTGGATGGTGAAGCTTTCTTT
.	.	TRBV3-1/TRBV3-2	TRBJ1-2	CASSQRGTGSYGYTF	TGTGCCAGCAGCCAAAGGGGTACCGGTTCCTATGGCTACACCTTC
.	TRBD1	TRBV4-1	TRBJ2-3	CASSNRDRSPTDTQYF	TGCGCCAGCAGCAACCGGGACAGATCTCCCACAGATACGCAGTATTTT
.	.	TRBV7-9	TRBJ2-2	CASSLVAVGELFF	TGTGCCAGCAGCTTAGTGGCGGTCGGGGAGCTGTTTTTT
.	TRBD2	TRBV19	TRBJ2-3	CASTGTSAAPDTQYF	TGTGCCAGTACGGGGACTAGCGCAGCCCCAGATACGCAGTATTTT
once	.	TRBV2	TRBJ1-4	CAGRQVVNEKLFF	TGTGCCGGTAGACAGGTGGTTAATGAAAAACTGTTTTTT
.	.	TRBV28	TRBJ1-2	CASSLKGQGGYGYTF	TGTGCCAGCAGTTTAAAGGGGCAGGGCGGCTATGGCTACACCTTC
.	.	TRBV6-5	TRBJ1-2	CASRPMTGYGYTF	TGTGCCAGCAGACCAATGACAGGTTATGGCTACACCTTC
once	TRBD1	TRBV5-8	TRBJ2-1	CASSGGQGYYNEQFF	TGTGCCAGCAGCGGGGGACAGGGGTACTACAATGAGCAGTTCTTC
.	TRBD1	TRBV9	TRBJ2-7	CASSFSGQGVDEQYF	TGTGCCAGCAGCTTTTCGGGACAGGGGGTTGACGAGCAGTACTTC
.	TRBD1	TRBV18	TRBJ1-5	CASSPGTGGQQPQHF	TGTGCCAGCTCACCGGGGACAGGGGGGCAGCAGCCCCAGCATTTT
.	.	TRBV25-1	TRBJ1-2	CASSAPGALHYGYTF	TGTGCCAGCAGTGCCCCAGGGGCCCTCCACTATGGCTACACCTTC
.	.	TRBV7-9	TRBJ1-4	CASSSAGGTNEKLFF	TGTGCCAGCAGCTCGGCGGGGGGTACTAATGAAAAACTGTTTTTT
.	.	TRBV6-6	TRBJ2-5	CASSILAVETQYF	TGTGCCAGCAGTATACTAGCAGTAGAGACCCAGTACTTC
.	TRBD1	TRBV6-5	TRBJ2-7	CASSYSGTGLTYEQYF	TGTGCCAGCAGTTACTCGGGGACAGGGCTAACCTACGAGCAGTACTTC
.	.	TRBV5-6	TRBJ1-6	CASSLGPGRYNSPLHF	TGTGCCAGCAGCTTGGGTCCAGGCCGTTATAATTCACCCCTCCACTTT
.	.	TRBV18	TRBJ1-2	CASSPVGEHYGYTF	TGTGCCAGCTCACCCGTCGGAGAACACTATGGCTACACCTTC
.	.	TRBV5-6	TRBJ2-5	CASSLLGAEQETQYF	TGTGCCAGCAGCTTGTTGGGGGCGGAACAAGAGACCCAGTACTTC
.	.	TRBV5-1	TRBJ1-2	CASSLGPGPSRGYTF	TGCGCCAGCAGCTTGGGTCCAGGGCCCAGTAGGGGCTACACCTTC
.	.	TRBV4-1	TRBJ1-3	CASSQGTRAGNTIYF	TGCGCCAGCAGCCAAGGGACACGGGCCGGAAACACCATATATTTT
.	.	TRBV5-1	TRBJ1-4	CASSSGYGINEKLFF	TGCGCCAGCAGCTCGGGGTACGGTATTAATGAAAAACTGTTTTTT
.	.	TRBV28	TRBJ1-3	CASRDSLSGNTIYF	TGTGCCAGCAGGGACTCCCTCTCTGGAAACACCATATATTTT
.	.	TRBV7-3	TRBJ1-2	CASSLIIGGGYTF	TGTGCCAGCAGCTTAATAATAGGAGGAGGCTACACCTTC
few	.	TRBV11-2	TRBJ1-3	CASSFRASGNTIYF	TGTGCCAGCAGCTTTCGCGCCTCTGGAAACACCATATATTTT
.	TRBD2	TRBV9	TRBJ2-1	CASSVVSGLVNEQFF	TGTGCCAGCAGCGTAGTGTCGGGACTAGTCAATGAGCAGTTCTTC
.	.	TRBV19	TRBJ1-6	CASSIADNSPLHF	TGTGCCAGTAGTATAGCAGATAATTCACCCCTCCACTTT
.	TRBD2	TRBV2	TRBJ2-4	CASSERTSGRPKNIQYF	TGTGCCAGCAGTGAGAGAACTAGCGGGAGACCGAAAAACATTCAGTACTTC
.	.	TRBV2	TRBJ1-6	CASRYVTGPDSPLHF	TGTGCCAGCAGATACGTCACAGGACCGGATTCACCCCTCCACTTT
.	.	TRBV3-1/TRBV3-2	TRBJ2-7	CASSRPAGGYEQYF	TGTGCCAGCAGCCGCCCAGCGGGTGGATACGAGCAGTACTTC
.	TRBD1	TRBV6-5	TRBJ1-5	CASSITGAQPQHF	TGTGCCAGCAGCATAACAGGGGCTCAGCCCCAGCATTTT
.	.	TRBV28	TRBJ1-6	CASSSDTGSSYNSPLHF	TGTGCCAGCAGTTCAGACACAGGGAGCTCCTATAATTCACCCCTCCACTTT
.	TRBD1	TRBV7-3	TRBJ2-7	CASSPSTGGNEQYF	TGTGCCAGCAGCCCTTCGACAGGGGGCAACGAGCAGTACTTC
.	.	TRBV6-5	TRBJ2-3	CASSYSYRVSTDTQYF	TGTGCCAGCAGTTACTCGTACAGGGTTAGCACAGATACGCAGTATTTT
once	TRBD1	TRBV5-6	TRBJ1-2	CASSLYRGFLGYTF	TGTGCCAGCAGCTTGTACAGGGGCTTTCTAGGCTACACCTTC
.	.	TRBV5-1	TRBJ1-6	CASSFRQTSYNSPLHF	TGCGCCAGCAGCTTTCGACAGACTTCCTATAATTCACCCCTCCACTTT